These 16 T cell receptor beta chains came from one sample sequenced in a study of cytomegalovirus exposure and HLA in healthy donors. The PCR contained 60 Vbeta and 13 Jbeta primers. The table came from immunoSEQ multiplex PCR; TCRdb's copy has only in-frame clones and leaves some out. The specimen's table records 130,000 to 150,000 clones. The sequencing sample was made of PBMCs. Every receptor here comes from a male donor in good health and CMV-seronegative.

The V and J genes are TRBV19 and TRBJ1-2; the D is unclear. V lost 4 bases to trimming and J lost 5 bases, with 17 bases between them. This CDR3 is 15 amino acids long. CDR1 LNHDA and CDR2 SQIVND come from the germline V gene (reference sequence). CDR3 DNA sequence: TGTGCCAGTAGTAACGATGCCACCCGAGCTTATGGCTACACCTTC. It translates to CASSNDATRAYGYTF.

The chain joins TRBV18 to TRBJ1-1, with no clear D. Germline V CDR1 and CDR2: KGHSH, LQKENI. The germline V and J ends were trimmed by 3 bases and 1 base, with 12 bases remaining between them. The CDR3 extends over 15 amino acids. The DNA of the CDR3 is TGTGCCAGCTCACCCACTACCGAGGGGAACACTGAAGCTTTCTTT. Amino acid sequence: CASSPTTEGNTEAFF.

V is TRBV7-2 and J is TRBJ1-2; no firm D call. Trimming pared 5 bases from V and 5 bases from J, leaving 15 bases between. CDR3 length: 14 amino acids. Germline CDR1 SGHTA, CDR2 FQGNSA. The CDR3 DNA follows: TGTGCCAGCAGCCGACAAGACCAATTTTATGGCTACACCTTC. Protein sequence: CASSRQDQFYGYTF.

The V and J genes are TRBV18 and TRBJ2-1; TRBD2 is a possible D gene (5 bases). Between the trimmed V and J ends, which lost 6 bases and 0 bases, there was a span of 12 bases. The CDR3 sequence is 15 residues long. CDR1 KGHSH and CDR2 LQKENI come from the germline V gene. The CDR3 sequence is CASSMREGSYNEQFF. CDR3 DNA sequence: TGTGCCAGCTCGATGAGAGAGGGCTCCTACAATGAGCAGTTCTTC.

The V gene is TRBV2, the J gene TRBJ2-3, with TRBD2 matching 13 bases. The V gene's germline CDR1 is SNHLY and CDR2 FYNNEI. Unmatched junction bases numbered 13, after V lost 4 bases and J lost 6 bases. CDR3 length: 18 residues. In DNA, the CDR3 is TGTGCCAGCAGTGGTGGGACTAGCGGGGCCGTTGCGGGGGATACGCAGTATTTT. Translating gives CASSGGTSGAVAGDTQYF.

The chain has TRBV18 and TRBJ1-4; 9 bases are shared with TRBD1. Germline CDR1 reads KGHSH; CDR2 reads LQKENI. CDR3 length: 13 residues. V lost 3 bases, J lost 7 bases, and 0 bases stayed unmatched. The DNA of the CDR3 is TGTGCCAGCTCACCGGGACAGGGTGAAAAACTGTTTTTT. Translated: CASSPGQGEKLFF.

The DNA of the CDR3 is TGCAGCGTTGTGGCTTCGGCGGGAGGGGCCAGGGAGCAGTACTTC. Translated: CSVVASAGGAREQYF. The chain is built from TRBV29-1 and TRBJ2-7; 9 positions match TRBD2. Germline V lookup: CDR1 SQVTM, CDR2 ANQGSEA. The CDR3 length is 15 residues. V lost 4 bases to trimming and J lost 7 bases; unmatched junction nucleotides: 14.

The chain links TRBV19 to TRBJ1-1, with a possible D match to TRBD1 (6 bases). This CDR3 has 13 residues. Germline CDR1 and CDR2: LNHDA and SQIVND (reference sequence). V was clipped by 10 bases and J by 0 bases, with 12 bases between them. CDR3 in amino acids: CATQDRLNTEAFF. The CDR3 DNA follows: TGTGCCACCCAGGACAGACTGAACACTGAAGCTTTCTTT.

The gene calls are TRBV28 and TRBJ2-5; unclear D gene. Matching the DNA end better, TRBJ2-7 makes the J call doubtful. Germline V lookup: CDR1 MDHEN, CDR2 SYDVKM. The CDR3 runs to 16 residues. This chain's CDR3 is CASSFRGMSVSYEQYF. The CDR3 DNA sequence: TGTGCCAGCAGTTTCCGAGGAATGTCGGTCTCCTACGAGCAGTACTTC.

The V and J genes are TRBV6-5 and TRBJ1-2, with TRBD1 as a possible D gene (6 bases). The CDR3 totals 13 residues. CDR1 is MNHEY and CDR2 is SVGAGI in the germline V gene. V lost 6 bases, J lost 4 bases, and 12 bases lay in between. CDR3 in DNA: TGTGCCAGCAGGCGACAGGTCGTCTATGGCTACACCTTC. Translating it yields CASRRQVVYGYTF.

The CDR3, as DNA: TGTGCCAGCAGCTTCTGGACAGGGAAGAACGAGCAGTACTTC. Encoded protein: CASSFWTGKNEQYF. The rearrangement links TRBV5-6 to TRBJ2-7; 8 bases are shared with TRBD1. The CDR3 length is 14 residues. CDR1 SGHDT and CDR2 YYEEEE come from the germline V gene. V shed 2 bases, J shed 5 bases, and the junction held 6 bases outside the gene matches.

CDR3 protein: CASSYSRRGGYTF. In DNA form, the CDR3 reads TGTGCCAGCAGTTACTCGAGACGGGGTGGCTACACCTTC. The chain links TRBV6-5 to TRBJ1-2; no clear D. V lost 0 bases and J 7 bases, leaving 9 bases between the germline ends. The CDR3 has 13 amino acids. Germline V gene sequence: CDR1 MNHEY, CDR2 SVGAGI.

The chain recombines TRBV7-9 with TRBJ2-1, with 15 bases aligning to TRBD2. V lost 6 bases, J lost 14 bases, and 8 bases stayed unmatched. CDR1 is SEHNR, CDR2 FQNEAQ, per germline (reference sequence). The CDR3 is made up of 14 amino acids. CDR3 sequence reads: CASRTGLAGGGKFF. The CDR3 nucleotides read TGTGCCAGCAGGACCGGACTAGCGGGAGGGGGGAAGTTCTTC.

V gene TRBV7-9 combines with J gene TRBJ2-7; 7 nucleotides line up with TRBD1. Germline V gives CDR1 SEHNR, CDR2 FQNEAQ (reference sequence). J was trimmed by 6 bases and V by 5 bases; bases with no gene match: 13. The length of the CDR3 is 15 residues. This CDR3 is CASSDYRDSSREQYF. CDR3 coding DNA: TGTGCCAGCAGCGACTACCGGGACAGCTCTCGCGAGCAGTACTTC.

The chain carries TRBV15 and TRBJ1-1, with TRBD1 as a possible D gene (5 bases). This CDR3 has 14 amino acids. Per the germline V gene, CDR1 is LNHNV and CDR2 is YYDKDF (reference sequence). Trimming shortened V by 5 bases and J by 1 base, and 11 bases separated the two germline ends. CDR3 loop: CATSRKGANTEAFF. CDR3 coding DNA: TGTGCCACCAGCCGGAAAGGGGCGAACACTGAAGCTTTCTTT. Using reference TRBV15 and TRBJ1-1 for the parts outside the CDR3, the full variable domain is DAMVIQNPRYQVTQFGKPVTLSCSQTLNHNVMYWYQQKSSQAPKLLFHYYDKDFNNEADTPDNFQSRRPNTSFCFLDIRSPGLGDTAMYLCATSRKGANTEAFFGQGTRLTVV.

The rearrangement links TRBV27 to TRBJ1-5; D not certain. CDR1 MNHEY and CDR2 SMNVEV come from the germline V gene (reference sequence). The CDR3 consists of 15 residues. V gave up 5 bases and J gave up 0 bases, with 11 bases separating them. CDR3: CASSQLAASNQPQHF. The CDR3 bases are TGTGCCAGCAGTCAGTTAGCGGCTAGCAATCAGCCCCAGCATTTT.